This entry lists 11 T cell receptor beta chains sequenced from one sample in a study of OX40 agonist ivuxolimab in advanced cancers. The library was built by means of the immunoSEQ multiplex PCR assay. TCRdb obtained this table from immuneACCESS and retained in-frame rearrangements with V and J assigned. These tables miss some clones; where compared with another copy, unresolved V genes account for less than half of the shortfall, and the remainder is unexplained. Across this sample there are tens of thousands of clones, with roughly 82% seen only once. The top ten clonotypes cover about a fifth of the sample. The material was CD4+ or CD8+ T cells sorted from blood, obtained in a trial of the OX40 agonist ivuxolimab. All receptors come from an adult with an advanced solid tumor such as melanoma, head and neck, liver or kidney cancer.

The J gene is TRBJ1-2, the V gene TRBV29-1; possible D gene TRBD1, 5 bases. Germline V gene lookup returns CDR1 SQVTM and CDR2 ANQGSEA. The CDR3 runs to 15 residues. V shed 2 bases and J shed 0 bases, with 13 bases lying between them. CDR3 residues: CSVEIMAGTNYGYTF. For the CDR3, the DNA is TGCAGCGTTGAAATCATGGCAGGGACTAACTATGGCTACACCTTC.

This chain joins TRBV6-1 and TRBJ1-6, with D possibly matching TRBD1 (5 bases). V was clipped by 1 base and J by 8 bases, with 12 bases between them. The length of the CDR3 is 15 residues. The germline CDR1 and CDR2 sequences are MNHNS and SASEGT. The CDR3 reads CASSEGTGDYSPLHF. CDR3 nucleotide sequence: TGTGCCAGCAGTGAAGGCACAGGCGATTATTCACCCCTCCACTTT.

This chain joins TRBV4-2 and TRBJ2-7; 8 bases fit TRBD1. Per germline, CDR1 LGHNA and CDR2 YNFKEQ. The junction had 12 bases not matched to a gene; V was cut back by 5 bases and J by 6 bases. The CDR3 runs 15 residues. This CDR3 reads CASSLAAGGASEQYF. For the CDR3, the DNA is TGTGCCAGCAGCTTAGCGGCAGGGGGCGCTTCCGAGCAGTACTTC.

With regard to this clone: A read error is possible here, since a much larger clone lies one base away. The sample contains more than one DNA sequence encoding this CDR3. In nucleotides, the CDR3 is TGTGCCAGCAGCCGTACTGGGACAGAATACGAGCAGTACTTC. As protein: CASSRTGTEYEQYF. The rearrangement uses TRBV4-2 and TRBJ2-7; 7 bases are shared with TRBD1. The trim removed 4 bases at V and 4 bases at J, leaving 7 bases unmatched. This CDR3 contains 14 residues. From germline, CDR1 is LGHNA and CDR2 YNFKEQ.

The V gene is TRBV28, the J gene TRBJ2-7; TRBD1 is a possible D gene (6 bases). Germline V gives CDR1 MDHEN, CDR2 SYDVKM. The ends were cut back, 5 bases at V and 2 bases at J, with 19 bases in the middle. This CDR3 comprises 16 residues. CDR3 protein: CASSGLGTRGTYEQYF. In nucleotides, the CDR3 is TGTGCCAGCAGTGGATTGGGGACACGGGGAACCTACGAGCAGTACTTC.

This clone appeared a single time. The chain combines TRBV6-5 with TRBJ1-3; D unresolved. The V gene lost 2 bases and the J gene lost 0 bases, with 11 bases spanning the gap. The CDR3 loop spans 16 amino acids. Germline V CDR1 and CDR2: MNHEY, SVGAGI. CDR3 DNA sequence: TGTGCCAGCAGTTACGGGATAGGGAGCTCTGGAAACACCATATATTTT. It specifies CASSYGIGSSGNTIYF.

This chain joins TRBV9 and TRBJ1-6; TRBD1 aligns across 7 bases. The CDR3 runs to 15 residues. J was trimmed by 5 bases and V by 3 bases; bases with no gene match: 5. Germline values: CDR1 SGDLS, CDR2 YYNGEE. This CDR3 is CASSGLQGNNSPLHF. The CDR3 DNA reads as TGTGCCAGCAGCGGATTACAGGGGAATAATTCACCCCTCCACTTT. The full variable domain, in which reference TRBV9 and TRBJ1-6 provide the parts outside the CDR3, is DSGVTQTPKHLITATGQRVTLRCSPRSGDLSVYWYQQSLDQGLQFLIQYYNGEERAKGNILERFSAQQFPDLHSELNLSSLELGDSALYFCASSGLQGNNSPLHFGNGTRLTVT.

This clone was observed a single time. J is TRBJ2-3 and V is TRBV13; 9 positions match TRBD1. With 3 bases clipped from V and 8 bases from J, the junction kept 12 bases outside the gene matches. CDR1 PRHDT and CDR2 FYEKMQ come from the germline V gene (reference sequence). This CDR3 contains 16 residues. As DNA, the CDR3 is TGTGCCAGCAGCTTGGCGGGGGACAGGGAGAAGGCTACGCAGTATTTT. This gives the protein CASSLAGDREKATQYF.

This chain's CDR3 is CASSQVSAYAAGQETQYF. CDR3 bases: TGTGCCAGCAGCCAAGTGTCGGCTTACGCGGCGGGACAAGAGACCCAGTACTTC. The chain has TRBV14 and TRBJ2-5; TRBD2 is a possible D gene (6 bases). Trimming took 1 base from V and 2 from J, leaving 20 bases between them. Looked up from germline, CDR1 is SGHDN and CDR2 is FVKESK. The CDR3 is 18 amino acids.

The chain carries TRBV7-2 and TRBJ2-7; D gene uncertain. There are 14 residues in the CDR3. V lost 5 bases, J lost 0 bases, and 11 bases lay in between. CDR1 and CDR2 (germline): SGHTA, FQGNSA. For the CDR3, the DNA is TGTGCCAGCAGCCCCATGACGAGCTCCTACGAGCAGTACTTC. Its protein product is CASSPMTSSYEQYF.

The rearrangement uses TRBV18 and TRBJ2-5, with D perhaps matching TRBD2 (6 bases). V was clipped by 1 base and J by 4 bases, with 13 bases between them. Per the germline V gene, CDR1 is KGHSH and CDR2 is LQKENI. The length of the CDR3 is 15 residues. Written as DNA, the CDR3 is TGTGCCAGCTCACCACAGACTAGTACCAGAGAGACCCAGTACTTC. Translated: CASSPQTSTRETQYF.